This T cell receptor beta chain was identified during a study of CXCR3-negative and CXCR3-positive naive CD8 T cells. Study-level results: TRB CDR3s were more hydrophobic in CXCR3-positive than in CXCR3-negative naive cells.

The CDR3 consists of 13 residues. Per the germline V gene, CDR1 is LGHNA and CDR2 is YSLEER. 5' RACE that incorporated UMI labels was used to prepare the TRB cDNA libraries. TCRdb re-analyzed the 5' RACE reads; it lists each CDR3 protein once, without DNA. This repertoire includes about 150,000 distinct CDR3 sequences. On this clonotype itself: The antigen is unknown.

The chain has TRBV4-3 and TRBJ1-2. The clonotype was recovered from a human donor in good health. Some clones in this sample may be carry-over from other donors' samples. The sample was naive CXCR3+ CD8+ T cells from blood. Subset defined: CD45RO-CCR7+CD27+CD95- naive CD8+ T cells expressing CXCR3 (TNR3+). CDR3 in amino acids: CASGQERSYGYTF.